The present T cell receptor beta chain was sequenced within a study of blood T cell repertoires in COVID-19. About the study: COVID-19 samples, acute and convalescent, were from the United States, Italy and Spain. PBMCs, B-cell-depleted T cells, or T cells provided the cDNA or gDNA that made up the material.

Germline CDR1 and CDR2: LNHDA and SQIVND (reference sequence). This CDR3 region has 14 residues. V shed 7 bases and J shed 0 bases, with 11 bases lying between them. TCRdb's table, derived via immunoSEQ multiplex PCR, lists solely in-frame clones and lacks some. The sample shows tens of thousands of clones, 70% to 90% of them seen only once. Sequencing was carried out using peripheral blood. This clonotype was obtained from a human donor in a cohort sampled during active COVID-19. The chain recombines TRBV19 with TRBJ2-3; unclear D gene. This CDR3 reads CASNLLGSTDTQYF. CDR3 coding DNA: TGTGCCAGTAATTTGCTAGGCAGCACAGATACGCAGTATTTT.